The source of this T cell receptor beta chain is a study of T cell repertoires in cytomegalovirus infection. This clonotype showed up many times. The CDR3 sequence is 15 residues long. In germline, CDR1 is MNHNS, CDR2 SASEGT. V shed 7 bases and J 7 bases; nucleotides not matched to a gene: 15. TCRdb fed the reads into MiXCR, producing one record per CDR3 protein. The data contain 400,000 to 550,000 distinct CDR3 sequences, around 11% of them singletons. This TCR came from a human donor in good health (CMV status not recorded). Some clones in this sample may be carry-over from other donors' samples. The chain couples TRBV6-1 to TRBJ1-2, with 7 nucleotides matching TRBD1. The sequencing input was PBMCs. The CDR3 spells CASKFLDREGAGYTF. The CDR3 nucleotides read TGTGCCAGCAAGTTTCTAGACAGGGAGGGAGCTGGCTACACCTTC.